One T cell receptor (beta chain) is described in this entry. This entry comes from a study of blood T cell repertoires in COVID-19. Looking at the study overall: Some COVID-19 samples were acute and others convalescent; all came from the United States, Italy and Spain. Sample material is recorded as cDNA or gDNA derived from T cells, B-cell-depleted T cells, or PBMCs.

Authors' methods: From reference gene primer amplification, estimates of nucleated cell counts were derived. The data were produced by immunoSEQ multiplex PCR, yet TCRdb's version contains in-frame clones alone and is incomplete. D and trimming were read from the DNA, whereas the V and J calls and clone size are those reported in that table. This table holds fewer than 80,000 clones, more than 75% found once. This clonotype originated in a human donor in a cohort sampled during active COVID-19. The sample consisted of peripheral blood.

Here the CDR3 DNA reads TGTGCCAGCAGTACCCGGACAGGACAAGAGACCCAGTACTTC. Translated: CASSTRTGQETQYF. The chain joins TRBV6-2 or TRBV6-3 to TRBJ2-5; TRBD1 matches 7 bases. Germline V gene sequence: CDR1 MNHEY, CDR2 SVGEGT. The CDR3 runs 14 residues. J lost 2 bases, V lost 5 bases, and 5 bases had no gene match.